This T cell receptor beta chain was sequenced during a study of T cell responses to AZD1222 COVID-19 vaccine. Overall study: Second-dose recipients at about 4 or about 12 weeks were treated as one pooled group.

Assay used: immunoSEQ multiplex PCR; TCRdb lists only in-frame clones, some missing. The sample consists of 110,000 to 150,000 clones, around nine tenths of them appearing once. V lost 0 bases and J lost 4, with 8 bases in between. The CDR3 has 13 residues. The germline CDR1 and CDR2 sequences are SGHRS and YFSETQ. As regards this clone: The antigen remains unidentified.

Notes on the study in general: The sample set comprised mostly white British donors with more females, and clonal diversity was possibly underestimated. Targets within unmutated variant regions were reportedly found for nearly half of spike-specific TCRs.

The chain recombines TRBV5-1 with TRBJ2-7, with D possibly TRBD1 on 5 matching bases. The sequenced sample was peripheral blood, obtained on day 0 of AZD1222 vaccination. This TCR was sampled from an adult in good health. CDR3 protein: CASSLGRAYEQYF. The CDR3 DNA follows: TGCGCCAGCAGCTTGGGCAGGGCGTACGAGCAGTACTTC.